Below are 15 T cell receptor beta chains sequenced from a single sample in a study of cytomegalovirus exposure and HLA in healthy donors. 60 Vbeta and 13 Jbeta primers were used in PCR. Some clones are missing from TCRdb's copy, which holds only in-frame ones; the method was immunoSEQ multiplex PCR. The data show some 200,000 clones, with about 83% seen just once and around 15% held by the top ten. The sequencing sample was made of PBMCs. The source of these receptors is a man in his forties in good health and CMV-seronegative.

The chain recombines TRBV29-1 with TRBJ1-2, with 9 bases that match TRBD1. From germline, CDR1 is SQVTM and CDR2 ANQGSEA. Trimming took 8 bases from V and 7 from J; bases not matched to a gene: 11. There are 13 residues in the CDR3. The CDR3 DNA follows: TGCAGCTCGGAAGGACAGGGGAGAGGTGGCTACACCTTC. Translating gives CSSEGQGRGGYTF.

V usage is TRBV18 and J usage is TRBJ2-7, with 7 bases aligning to TRBD2. The CDR3 has 15 residues. After removal of 2 bases from V and 2 bases from J, the junction contained 6 bases not matched to a gene. Germline V gene data show CDR1 as KGHSH and CDR2 as LQKENI. This chain's CDR3 is CASSPRNGGTYEQYF. CDR3 DNA sequence: TGTGCCAGCTCACCAAGGAACGGGGGGACCTACGAGCAGTACTTC. Full variable domain (remainder filled in from reference TRBV18 and TRBJ2-7): NAGVMQNPRHLVRRRGQEARLRCSPMKGHSHVYWYRQLPEEGLKFMVYLQKENIIDESGMPKERFSAEFPKEGPSILRIQQVVRGDSAAYFCASSPRNGGTYEQYFGPGTRLTVT.

The CDR3 DNA reads as TGTGCCAGCAGCTCGAGACTAGCGGGGGGGCCGGTGGATATTAGCACAGATACGCAGTATTTT. Amino acids: CASSSRLAGGPVDISTDTQYF. The J gene is TRBJ2-3, the V gene TRBV13; 14 nucleotides agree with TRBD2. With V trimmed by 4 bases and J by 0 bases, 15 bases remained unmatched. Germline V gene lookup returns CDR1 PRHDT and CDR2 FYEKMQ (reference sequence). The CDR3 has 21 amino acids.

The rearrangement links TRBV7-9 to TRBJ2-6, with 12 nucleotides matching TRBD1. The V gene end was trimmed by 2 bases and the J gene end by 2 bases; junction bases not matched to a gene: 4. The CDR3 length is 18 residues. The germline V gene has CDR1 SEHNR and CDR2 FQNEAQ (reference sequence). The CDR3 is CASSLRDRGQAGANVLTF. In DNA form, the CDR3 reads TGTGCCAGCAGCTTAAGGGACAGGGGGCAGGCTGGGGCCAACGTCCTGACTTTC.

The V and J genes are TRBV18 and TRBJ1-2, with unresolved D. The ends were cut back, 0 bases at V and 4 bases at J, with 12 bases in the middle. There are 15 residues in the CDR3. Germline V CDR1 and CDR2: KGHSH, LQKENI. The CDR3, as DNA: TGTGCCAGCTCACCACCGGGCCTCTCGAGCTATGGCTACACCTTC. Its translation is CASSPPGLSSYGYTF.

This chain connects TRBV11-1 to TRBJ2-3; a possible D gene is TRBD2 (7 bases). This CDR3 is 15 amino acids long. Trimming removed 1 base from V and 3 bases from J, with 11 bases in between. From germline, CDR1 is SGHAT and CDR2 FQDESV (reference sequence). This CDR3 is CASSLVGGGTDTQYF. The CDR3 coding sequence is TGTGCCAGCAGCTTAGTGGGAGGGGGGACAGATACGCAGTATTTT.

J is TRBJ1-1 and V is TRBV9; D is undetermined. The CDR3 length is 14 residues. Germline CDR1 is SGDLS and CDR2 is YYNGEE. V lost 2 bases to trimming and J lost 0 bases, with 8 bases between them. DNA of the CDR3: TGTGCCAGCAGCGTCAGTAATCTGAACACTGAAGCTTTCTTT. Translation: CASSVSNLNTEAFF.

This sequence joins TRBV5-4 and TRBJ2-4; 9 bases fit TRBD2. V lost 0 bases and J lost 0; bases outside the gene matches: 4. CDR1 and CDR2 from the germline V gene are SGHNT and YYREEE (reference sequence). This CDR3 region has 17 residues. The CDR3 loop is CASSLDSGGLAKNIQYF. CDR3 sequence (DNA): TGTGCCAGCAGCTTGGATAGCGGGGGTTTAGCCAAAAACATTCAGTACTTC. The variable domain in full, with the rest retrieved from reference TRBV5-4 and TRBJ2-4, is ETGVTQSPTHLIKTRGQQVTLRCSSQSGHNTVSWYQQALGQGPQFIFQYYREEENGRGNFPPRFSGLQFPNYSSELNVNALELDDSALYLCASSLDSGGLAKNIQYFGAGTRLSVL.

This sequence joins TRBV7-9 and TRBJ2-5; weak D call: TRBD1 (6 bases). This CDR3 has 14 residues. Germline values: CDR1 SEHNR, CDR2 FQNEAQ (reference sequence). V lost 10 bases to trimming and J lost 1 base, with 16 bases between them. The CDR3 coding sequence is TGTGCCACCGACCGGGACACCTCCCAAGAGACCCAGTACTTC. The encoded protein is CATDRDTSQETQYF.

The rearrangement links TRBV5-1 to TRBJ2-1, with 12 bases identical to TRBD2. V lost 0 bases to trimming and J lost 7 bases; unmatched junction nucleotides: 5. The CDR3 loop spans 16 amino acids. CDR1 and CDR2 from the germline V gene are SGHRS and YFSETQ. The CDR3, as DNA: TGCGCCAGCAGCTTGGGGGGGACTAGCGGGTTGAATGAGCAGTTCTTC. The encoded protein is CASSLGGTSGLNEQFF.

The chain is built from TRBV25-1 and TRBJ2-7; possibly TRBD1 for D (6 bases). CDR3 length: 12 residues. Trimming pared 8 bases from V and 0 bases from J, leaving 8 bases between. Germline CDR1 reads MGHDK; CDR2 reads SYGVNS. DNA for the CDR3: TGTGCCAGCGGACAGAGCTCCTACGAGCAGTACTTC. Protein product: CASGQSSYEQYF.

The gene calls are TRBV2 and TRBJ1-5; a weak D match, TRBD1 (5 bases). From germline, CDR1 is SNHLY and CDR2 FYNNEI. The ends were cut back, 5 bases at V and 5 bases at J, with 13 bases in the middle. The CDR3 is 14 residues long. CDR3 sequence (DNA): TGTGCCAGCAGTTCCCAAGGAGGGGATCAGCCCCAGCATTTT. Translation: CASSSQGGDQPQHF.

CDR3 bases: TGTGCCACCAGCATGCGGGACAGACTTAATGAAAAACTGTTTTTT. Protein sequence: CATSMRDRLNEKLFF. The gene calls are TRBV15 and TRBJ1-4; 7 bases line up with TRBD1. Unmatched junction bases numbered 6, after V lost 4 bases and J lost 4 bases. The CDR3 extends over 15 amino acids. Germline-derived CDR1 and CDR2 are LNHNV and YYDKDF (reference sequence).

The chain is built from TRBV30 and TRBJ2-5; TRBD2 agrees at 11 bases. The CDR3 has 16 amino acids. V dropped 0 bases and J dropped 5; count of bases not matched to a gene: 8. Germline V gene sequence: CDR1 GTSNPN, CDR2 SVGIG (reference sequence). Here the CDR3 reads CAWSVLTSGSGETQYF. The CDR3 DNA is TGTGCCTGGAGTGTACTCACTAGCGGGAGTGGGGAGACCCAGTACTTC.

This chain joins TRBV27 and TRBJ2-6; D possibly corresponds to TRBD2 (5 bases). The V gene's germline CDR1 is MNHEY and CDR2 SMNVEV (reference sequence). Between the trimmed V and J ends, which lost 5 bases and 0 bases, there was a span of 17 bases. The CDR3 sequence is 18 residues long. CDR3 in amino acids: CASSIWTPSGSGANVLTF. CDR3 in DNA: TGTGCCAGCAGTATCTGGACTCCATCGGGCTCTGGGGCCAACGTCCTGACTTTC.